This T cell receptor beta chain came from a study of blood T cell repertoires in COVID-19. The V and J ends lost 6 bases and 7 bases respectively, with 24 bases between them. Germline CDR1 LGHNT, CDR2 FRNRAP. The CDR3 is 16 amino acids. In terms of age and location, participants ranged from roughly 18 to 100 years and lived in about 25 US areas. Self-reported history from a screening survey and questionnaire set each donor's cohort. What the recovered Cohort 3 donors had was two negative PCRs, clearance, or symptom resolution. This clone has just one count. Sequenced by immunoSEQ multiplex PCR; TCRdb stores in-frame clones only, minus some. Of around 450,000 clones detected, about 90% appear once; the ten largest clones hold about 0.75%.

V is TRBV12-5 and J is TRBJ1-1, with D tentatively TRBD1 (5 bases). The specimen sequenced was PBMCs or T cells enriched from blood (not recorded which). The receptor's source is a woman aged 18-35 years who had recovered from COVID-19. Here the CDR3 reads CASGTGGDRQWGEAFF. CDR3 in DNA: TGTGCTAGTGGCACCGGGGGGGATAGACAGTGGGGTGAAGCTTTCTTT.